These T cell receptor beta chains were read from a single sample in a study of memory CD4+ T cells and cytomegalovirus serostatus. Clones were sequenced by immunoSEQ multiplex PCR, and TCRdb holds only the in-frame ones, with some missing. The sample includes approximately 46,000 clones, 60% to 85% of them seen just once. The sequenced sample consisted of memory CD4+ T cells from blood. These receptors came from an adult in good health and CMV-seronegative. CDR3s include the opening cysteine and the closing phenylalanine or tryptophan. A D gene is named only where the DNA matches it firmly.

TRBV2	TRBD1	CAILTGGLSSPLHF
TRBV30	.	CAWSFGDSYGYTF
TRBV19	TRBD1	CASADRAIYGYTF
TRBV7-3	TRBD1	CASSLTGVPTYGYTF
TRBV4-2	.	CASSQDSGVGYGYTF
TRBV7-2	.	CASSWAGVETQYF
TRBV5-6	.	CASSLVGQGRNYGYTF
TRBV13	.	CASSLNRATMNTEAFF
TRBV19	.	CASSIRDSRNPATDTQYF
TRBV30	TRBD1	CAWSGGGGQGPLMGNQPQHF
TRBV19	.	CASSEGLRSGYTF
TRBV18	.	CASSPNRDSEQYF
TRBV5-1	TRBD1	CASSDLTGRHYGYTF
TRBV7-9	TRBD1	CASSSGDSYYGYTF
TRBV7-2	TRBD2	CASSPRQRGLARTDTQYF
TRBV18	TRBD1	CASSGTGYSNQPQHF
TRBV5-1	TRBD1	CASSLSPPTGGAGELFF
TRBV7-2	TRBD1	CASSFSGTGPWAFF
TRBV30	.	CALREGANEKLFF
TRBV7-2	.	CASSLSGLDEQYF
TRBV28	TRBD2	CASRLAGDLIGSSYNEQFF
TRBV7-3	.	CASRATSGATEAFF
TRBV7-3	.	CASSLRPGNTIYF
TRBV5-1	.	CASSVNRQASTDTQYF
TRBV5-6	TRBD1	CASNLGGRTYGNTIYF
TRBV7-2	.	CASSLRGQPQHF
TRBV19	TRBD1	CASSFTSGQGTSQPQHF
TRBV15	.	CATSRGTASNQPQHF
TRBV5-1	TRBD2	CATGSGLAGGGSTDTQYF
TRBV4-3	.	CASSQDGPTNYGYTF
TRBV7-3	.	CASSFDSRGGGYTF
TRBV27	.	CASRGASWTGELFF
TRBV30	.	CAWSVAPGQPGELFF
TRBV11-2	.	CASSFLIASDTQYF
TRBV5-4	TRBD2	CASSSAGFGGIYEQYF
TRBV7-9	.	CASSLALRGNTIYF
TRBV10-3	TRBD2	CAISDRGTSGTYEQYF
TRBV29-1	.	CSVRGGGANVLTF
TRBV19	.	CASRGRGQETQYF
TRBV5-4	TRBD2	CASSLVTGGLPLEQYF
TRBV27	.	CASSTKRNSPLHF
TRBV6-1	TRBD2	CASTSSGGVYNEQFF
TRBV9	.	CASSVEGGNTGELFF
TRBV2	.	CASTRLRDNEAFF
TRBV6-5	TRBD2	CASSYRTSGTYNEQFF
TRBV5-1	TRBD1	CASSLGIQGMNTEAFF